Following are 9 T cell receptor beta chains from one sample sequenced in a study of blood T cell repertoires in COVID-19. The table came from immunoSEQ multiplex PCR; TCRdb's copy has only in-frame clones and leaves some out. The data show roughly 250,000 clones, with about 83% seen just once and less than 6.5% held by the top ten. Sequencing was done on a sample of peripheral blood. The receptors come from a human donor in a cohort sampled during active COVID-19.

The rearrangement uses TRBV13 and TRBJ2-2, with 10 bases matching TRBD2. J was trimmed by 2 bases and V by 4 bases; bases with no gene match: 4. The V gene's germline CDR1 is PRHDT and CDR2 FYEKMQ (reference sequence). CDR3 length equals 16 residues. The CDR3 is CASSSTSGVNTGELFF. CDR3 DNA: TGTGCCAGCAGCTCAACTAGCGGGGTAAACACCGGGGAGCTGTTTTTT.

This chain links TRBV10-3 with TRBJ1-2, with TRBD1 matching 9 bases. CDR3 length: 13 residues. The J segment lost 5 bases and the V segment lost 8 bases, leaving 6 bases of the junction unmatched. Germline CDR1 reads ENHRY; CDR2 reads SYGVKD. Here the CDR3 reads CAISPGQGYGYTF. In DNA form, the CDR3 reads TGTGCCATCTCCCCGGGACAGGGTTATGGCTACACCTTC.

This sequence joins TRBV10-1 and TRBJ2-2, with TRBD2 identical over 13 bases. CDR3 length: 13 residues. Germline V gene data show CDR1 as WNHNN and CDR2 as SYGVQD (reference sequence). V gave up 6 bases and J gave up 11 bases; unmatched junction bases: 3. CDR3 amino acids: CASRGTSGTELFF. For the CDR3, the DNA is TGCGCCAGCAGGGGGACTAGCGGGACTGAGCTGTTTTTT.

The chain combines TRBV3-1 (or the pseudogene TRBV3-2) with TRBJ2-5, with 8 bases matching TRBD1. In germline, CDR1 is LGHDT, CDR2 YNNKEL (reference sequence). After removal of 0 bases from V and 1 base from J, the junction contained 4 bases not matched to a gene. The CDR3 contains 16 residues. The CDR3 DNA sequence: TGTGCCAGCAGCCAAGAAGCAGGGGGCGGCCAAGAGACCCAGTACTTC. Protein product: CASSQEAGGGQETQYF.

V gene TRBV11-2 combines with J gene TRBJ2-1, with 11 bases identical to TRBD2. Germline lookup yields CDR1 SGHAT and CDR2 FQNNGV. With 3 bases clipped from V and 7 bases from J, the junction kept 5 bases outside the gene matches. The CDR3 contains 15 residues. The CDR3 DNA reads TGTGCCAGCAGCTTTACTAGCGGGGGCTCAAATGAGCAGTTCTTC. Translation gives CASSFTSGGSNEQFF.

The rearrangement uses TRBV5-6 and TRBJ1-1, with a possible D match to TRBD1 (6 bases). Germline values: CDR1 SGHDT, CDR2 YYEEEE. Trimming cost V 0 bases and J 5 bases, with 14 bases left between them. The CDR3 is 15 residues long. DNA for the CDR3: TGTGCCAGCAGCTTGGCGCAGGGGTTTGCGACTGAAGCTTTCTTT. Its protein is CASSLAQGFATEAFF.

The chain employs TRBV6-5 and TRBJ1-4; D possibly corresponds to TRBD1 (5 bases). This CDR3 contains 14 residues. In germline, CDR1 is MNHEY, CDR2 SVGAGI. The V and J ends lost 7 bases and 1 base respectively, with 10 bases between them. CDR3: CASKVGGTNEKLFF. The CDR3 DNA is TGTGCCAGCAAGGTGGGGGGAACTAATGAAAAACTGTTTTTT.

The V call is TRBV28, the J call TRBJ2-6, with 7 bases aligning to TRBD1. V shed 4 bases and J 0 bases; nucleotides not matched to a gene: 6. Per the germline V gene, CDR1 is MDHEN and CDR2 is SYDVKM. The CDR3 has 17 residues. The CDR3 protein is CASSYRGRGSGANVLTF. The CDR3 DNA is TGTGCCAGCAGTTACAGGGGTAGGGGCTCTGGGGCCAACGTCCTGACTTTC.

The chain joins TRBV7-2 to TRBJ1-1, with TRBD1 matching over 8 bases. Looked up from germline, CDR1 is SGHTA and CDR2 is FQGNSA. CDR3 size: 14 residues. The trim removed 5 bases at V and 10 bases at J, leaving 12 bases unmatched. CDR3 sequence: CASSLTSITGGAFF. CDR3 in DNA: TGTGCCAGCAGCCTAACCAGTATCACAGGGGGAGCTTTCTTT.